The rows below give T cell receptor beta chains drawn from one sample of a study of T cells in localized non-small cell lung cancer. Profiling relied on immunoSEQ multiplex PCR, and the TCRdb table lists in-frame clones only, not all of them. The sample lists 25,000 to 35,000 clones; over 80% were seen once. Sequences were derived from peripheral blood, sampled before any cancer treatment. The receptors originated from a male donor aged 60 or older with stage I lung adenocarcinoma. CDR3s include the opening cysteine and the closing phenylalanine or tryptophan. The D gene is left open where the match is weak. Clone sizes are given selectively: once, few, many, or a class where the clone is expanded.

clone size,V gene,D gene,J gene,CDR3 DNA,CDR3 protein
once,TRBV11-2,TRBD2,TRBJ2-3,TGTGCCAGCAGCTTAGGGAGCGGGGGGGGTGGCACAGATACGCAGTATTTT,CASSLGSGGGGTDTQYF
.,TRBV14,TRBD2,TRBJ2-3,TGTGCCAGCAGCCAGGGGACTAGCGCGAGCACAGATACGCAGTATTTT,CASSQGTSASTDTQYF
once,TRBV20-1,.,TRBJ1-1,TGCAGTGCTAGTGGGAGCACTGAAGCTTTCTTT,CSASGSTEAFF
.,TRBV6-4,TRBD1,TRBJ1-6,TGTGCCAGCAGTGCAGTCCCGGGACAGGGATACTCCTATAATTCACCCCTCCACTTT,CASSAVPGQGYSYNSPLHF
.,TRBV19,.,TRBJ2-2,TGTGCCAGTAGTACACAAAATGTTCGCACCGGGGAGCTGTTTTTT,CASSTQNVRTGELFF
.,TRBV27,TRBD1,TRBJ1-5,TGTGCCAGCAGTCCTTGGACAGGATATAGCAATCAGCCCCAGCATTTT,CASSPWTGYSNQPQHF
.,TRBV6-1,.,TRBJ1-2,TGTGCCAGCAGTGAAGGATCGGGGGGCGGCTATGGCTACACCTTC,CASSEGSGGGYGYTF
.,TRBV5-1,.,TRBJ2-5,TGCGCCAGCAGCTTGGGACAGTCAGAGACCCAGTACTTC,CASSLGQSETQYF
.,TRBV25-1,.,TRBJ2-6,TGTGCCAGCAGTGAATGGTCTTCTGGTCGATCTGGGGCCAACGTCCTGACTTTC,CASSEWSSGRSGANVLTF
.,TRBV19,.,TRBJ1-2,TGTGCCAGTAGGGAGAGTGCGCGAATGGGGTACACCTTC,CASRESARMGYTF
.,TRBV18,.,TRBJ1-5,TGTGCCAGCTCACCCGGGAATAGAACAGTCAGCAATCAGCCCCAGCATTTT,CASSPGNRTVSNQPQHF
.,TRBV6-1,.,TRBJ1-1,TGTGCCAGCAGTGCTACTATGAACACTGAAGCTTTCTTT,CASSATMNTEAFF
.,TRBV18,.,TRBJ2-5,TGTGCCAGCTCACCACGACGACGGGAAGGAGAGACCCAGTACTTC,CASSPRRREGETQYF
.,TRBV28,.,TRBJ2-3,TGTGCCAGCAGTCTTCGACCCTCAGATACGCAGTATTTT,CASSLRPSDTQYF
.,TRBV18,.,TRBJ2-7,TGTGCCAGCTCACCAGGGTTAGAATCCTACGAGCAGTACTTC,CASSPGLESYEQYF
.,TRBV2,.,TRBJ2-3,TGTGCCAGCAGTAACGTACCGGGGGCTGGAGATACGCAGTATTTT,CASSNVPGAGDTQYF
.,TRBV10-1,TRBD1,TRBJ2-1,TGCGCCAGCAGTGGGAATCCGACAGGGGCCAATGAGCAGTTCTTC,CASSGNPTGANEQFF
.,TRBV7-8,.,TRBJ2-3,TGTGCCAGCAGCTTAGTACCTGATAAGGCAGATACGCAGTATTTT,CASSLVPDKADTQYF
.,TRBV18,.,TRBJ2-7,TGTGCCAGCTCACCGCGGGACGGCTACGAGCAGTACTTC,CASSPRDGYEQYF
.,TRBV5-4,.,TRBJ2-6,TGTGCCAGCAGCTTTGGAAGCTCTGGGGCCAACGTCCTGACTTTC,CASSFGSSGANVLTF
.,TRBV7-2,.,TRBJ1-5,TGTGCCAGCAGCTACGTTACTCAGCAGTCCCAGCATTTT,CASSYVTQQSQHF
.,TRBV30,.,TRBJ2-1,TGTGCCTGGAGTAAGGGGGGGTCCTACAATGAGCAGTTCTTC,CAWSKGGSYNEQFF
.,TRBV2,.,TRBJ1-2,TGTGCCAGCTCCGCCTCTCGTCAGGGGACCGGCTACACCTTC,CASSASRQGTGYTF
once,TRBV10-2,TRBD1,TRBJ2-7,TGCGCCAGCAAATACCGGGACAGGGGCTACGAGCAGTACTTC,CASKYRDRGYEQYF
.,TRBV19,.,TRBJ2-6,TGTGCCAGTATGGAGCAGTCTGGGGCCAACGTCCTGACTTTC,CASMEQSGANVLTF
.,TRBV7-2,.,TRBJ2-3,TGTGCCAGCAGCGTCAGCTGGAGCACAGATACGCAGTATTTT,CASSVSWSTDTQYF
.,TRBV20-1,.,TRBJ2-7,TGCAGCGCCGGGATACACGAGCAGTACTTC,CSAGIHEQYF
.,TRBV6-6,TRBD2,TRBJ2-1,TGTGCCAGCAGCCCCTTTGAGCGGGGCACCTACAATGAGCAGTTCTTC,CASSPFERGTYNEQFF
.,TRBV6-1,.,TRBJ1-5,TGTGCCAGCAGTGAAATAGGGAATCAGCCCCAGCATTTT,CASSEIGNQPQHF
.,TRBV5-8,.,TRBJ2-7,TGTGCCAGCAGTCGTGCTTTCGAGCAGTACTTC,CASSRAFEQYF
.,TRBV18,.,TRBJ2-7,TGTGCCAGCTCACCCGGATCCTACGAGCAGTACTTC,CASSPGSYEQYF
.,TRBV5-1,.,TRBJ2-6,TGCGCCAGCATATCGGGACGGATCTCTGGGGCCAACGTCCTGACTTTC,CASISGRISGANVLTF
.,TRBV7-2,.,TRBJ1-2,TGTGCCAGCAGCTTTACTTCCCAGGGGGGCTACACCTTC,CASSFTSQGGYTF